This entry lists 7 T cell receptor beta chains sequenced from one sample in a study of control samples from healthy donors and cancer patients. Profiled with immunoSEQ multiplex PCR; TCRdb holds only in-frame clones, not every one. This sample has around 250,000 clones, with more than 65% found just once. Sequencing was done on a sample of PBMCs. The receptors derive from a woman aged 55 to 70 with lung cancer.

The chain joins TRBV19 to TRBJ2-7; 7 positions agree with TRBD2. Losses at the gene ends were 9 bases for V and 2 bases for J; bases not matched to a gene: 16. This CDR3 spans 16 amino acids. Looked up from germline, CDR1 is LNHDA and CDR2 is SQIVND (reference sequence). CDR3 region: CASSSRAGVAPYEQYF. CDR3 bases: TGTGCCAGCTCCTCTCGGGCGGGGGTTGCCCCCTACGAGCAGTACTTC.

The CDR3 sequence: CTSSPIYVGGYTF. The CDR3 nucleotides are TGCACCAGCAGCCCTATTTACGTGGGTGGCTACACCTTC. The rearrangement joins TRBV1 to TRBJ1-2. TRBV1 is labeled a pseudogene. The CDR3 loop spans 13 amino acids.

The chain uses TRBV28 and TRBJ1-1; no clear D gene. The length of the CDR3 is 13 residues. V dropped 3 bases and J dropped 5 bases, with 10 bases sitting between them. Germline values: CDR1 MDHEN, CDR2 SYDVKM. For the CDR3, the DNA is TGTGCCAGCAGTTTTTTCGCAGAAACTGAAGCTTTCTTT. Translated, it gives CASSFFAETEAFF.

The chain carries TRBV10-2 and TRBJ1-5; D not resolved. The CDR3 runs to 13 residues. The V end lost 6 bases, the J end lost 7 bases, and 13 bases lay between the germline ends. CDR1 is WSHSY and CDR2 is SAAADI in the germline V gene. This CDR3 is CASRLTLDQPQHF. The CDR3 DNA is TGCGCCAGCAGGTTGACGTTGGACCAGCCCCAGCATTTT.

The chain uses TRBV9 and TRBJ2-1; 9 positions match TRBD2. The CDR3 totals 15 residues. Germline lookup yields CDR1 SGDLS and CDR2 YYNGEE. The junction had 2 bases not matched to a gene; V was cut back by 1 base and J by 3 bases. This chain's CDR3 is CASSVSGGNYNEQFF. As DNA, the CDR3 is TGTGCCAGCAGCGTAAGCGGGGGGAACTACAATGAGCAGTTCTTC.

The V and J genes are TRBV5-6 and TRBJ2-5; TRBD2 might be the D (5 bases). The V end lost 4 bases, the J end lost 10 bases, and 20 bases lay between the germline ends. The CDR3 length is 14 residues. Germline CDR1 reads SGHDT; CDR2 reads YYEEEE. The CDR3 DNA reads TGTGCCAGCAGCCCCCCCGGGCTCGAAGAGGGCCAGTACTTC. This sequence encodes CASSPPGLEEGQYF. Full variable domain (missing parts from reference TRBV5-6 and TRBJ2-5): DAGVTQSPTHLIKTRGQQVTLRCSPKSGHDTVSWYQQALGQGPQFIFQYYEEEERQRGNFPDRFSGHQFPNYSSELNVNALLLGDSALYLCASSPPGLEEGQYFGPGTRLLVL.

The J gene is TRBJ1-4, the V gene TRBV24-1; possibly TRBD1 for D (6 bases). The ends were cut back, 4 bases at V and 3 bases at J, with 14 bases in the middle. Looked up from germline, CDR1 is KGHDR and CDR2 is SFDVKD. The CDR3 has 16 residues. The CDR3 is CATSDHRDGANEKLFF. In DNA, the CDR3 is TGTGCCACCAGTGACCACAGGGATGGGGCTAATGAAAAACTGTTTTTT.